A selection of T cell receptor beta chains follows, all from one sample in a study of HIV-infected patients and healthy controls. TCRdb re-derived calls from the 5' RACE reads in MiXCR, one entry per CDR3 protein. The data hold about 3,800 distinct CDR3 sequences, with roughly 9% observed a single time. The source was blood, collected during antiretroviral therapy. These receptors came from an adult with HIV infection. The CDR3 runs from the conserved cysteine through the conserved F or W. A D gene is named only where the DNA matches it firmly. Clone size, where shown, is once, few, many, or a class for clones that have expanded.

medium-sized,TRBD2,TRBJ2-7,TRBV20-1,TGCAGTGCTAGAGATATAGCGGGGGGAAACGCCTACGAGCAGTACTTC,CSARDIAGGNAYEQYF
medium-sized,-,TRBJ2-7,TRBV7-2,TGTGCCAGCAGCTTAGCGCTCACGGGTCTGAGCTCCTACGAGCAGTACTTC,CASSLALTGLSSYEQYF
many,-,TRBJ1-3,TRBV6-1,TGTGCCAGCAGTGAAGCAGCCCCCAGCTCTGGAAACACCATATATTTT,CASSEAAPSSGNTIYF
medium-sized,TRBD1,TRBJ2-4,TRBV28,TGTGCCACAGGGACAGGACTAGCCAAAAACATTCAGTACTTC,CATGTGLAKNIQYF
medium-sized,-,TRBJ2-2,TRBV7-2,TGTGCCAGCAGCTCCCTTAGCGTGGCCGGGGAGCTGTTTTTT,CASSSLSVAGELFF
medium-sized,-,TRBJ2-1,TRBV27,TGTGCCAGCAGTTTTCGGCTAGGGAACAATGAGCAGTTCTTC,CASSFRLGNNEQFF
many,-,TRBJ1-2,TRBV11-2,TGTGCCAGCAGCTTAGGTGGGGGGGTAACCCGCGATGGCTATGGCTACACCTTC,CASSLGGGVTRDGYGYTF
medium-sized,-,TRBJ1-5,TRBV7-3,TGTGCCAGCAGCCGGGCCCGGAGGGGGGATCAGCCCCAGCATTTT,CASSRARRGDQPQHF
many,-,TRBJ1-1,TRBV6-6,TGTGCCAGCAGTTTAAGGAGTAGGGCTTTCTTT,CASSLRSRAFF
medium-sized,-,TRBJ2-1,TRBV7-9,TGTGCCAGCACCTCTGCTCCGGCTGGGTTTTATGAGCAGTTCTTC,CASTSAPAGFYEQFF
-,TRBD1,TRBJ2-2,TRBV6-5,TGTGCCAGCAGTTACTCGTCGGACAGGGATTGGACCGGGGAGCTGTTTTTT,CASSYSSDRDWTGELFF
-,-,TRBJ2-1,TRBV9,TGTGCCAGCAGCGTAGAGGGGGGGGCTGACCTGTACAATGAGCAGTTCTTC,CASSVEGGADLYNEQFF
medium-sized,TRBD2,TRBJ2-5,TRBV20-1,TGCAGTGCAAGGACTAGCGCTCAAGAGACCCAGTACTTC,CSARTSAQETQYF
-,-,TRBJ1-1,TRBV5-1,TGCGCCAGCACCTATTTAGGGACGGCCGGGGACACTGAAGCTTTCTTT,CASTYLGTAGDTEAFF
many,-,TRBJ1-2,TRBV12-3/TRBV12-4,TGTGCCAGCAGTTTCAACGTAGAGGGCTACACCTTC,CASSFNVEGYTF
medium-sized,-,TRBJ2-4,TRBV6-2/TRBV6-3,TGTGCCAGCAGTTACACACGACTAGCCAAAAACATTCAGTACTTC,CASSYTRLAKNIQYF
many,-,TRBJ2-2,TRBV7-2,TGTGCCAGCAGCCTGGACAGAACGAACACCGGGGAGCTGTTTTTT,CASSLDRTNTGELFF
medium-sized,-,TRBJ1-2,TRBV5-1,TGCGCCAGCAGCTTGGGTGCGCAGAATGGCTACACCTTC,CASSLGAQNGYTF
many,-,TRBJ1-6,TRBV6-2/TRBV6-3,TGTGCCAGCAGTTACGAAGGCTCCTATAATTCACCCCTCCACTTT,CASSYEGSYNSPLHF
-,TRBD2,TRBJ2-5,TRBV5-6,TGTGCCAGCAGCTTGGCGACTAGCGGGGGCCCTAATTACCAAGAGACCCAGTACTTC,CASSLATSGGPNYQETQYF
medium-sized,TRBD2,TRBJ2-3,TRBV7-3,TGTGCCAGCAGCTCCGGGACTAGCGGGCACACAGATACGCAGTATTTT,CASSSGTSGHTDTQYF
few,TRBD1,TRBJ2-1,TRBV6-5,TGTGCCAGCAGTTATCGGCCCGGGGGACAGGCTAACTACAATGAGCAGTTCTTC,CASSYRPGGQANYNEQFF
medium-sized,-,TRBJ2-5,TRBV5-1,TGCGCCAGCAGCTTGGACGGGGCGCGTGGGGAAACCCAGTACTTC,CASSLDGARGETQYF
medium-sized,TRBD1,TRBJ1-6,TRBV5-5,TGTGCCAGCAGCCGGACAGGCGACCATAATTCACCCCTCCACTTT,CASSRTGDHNSPLHF
many,TRBD1,TRBJ2-3,TRBV4-2,TGTGCCAGCAGCCCCCAACCGACAGGGAACGGAGATACGCAGTATTTT,CASSPQPTGNGDTQYF
few,-,TRBJ1-3,TRBV9,TGTGCCAGCAGCACCAAAACCGGGGAGGACACCATATATTTT,CASSTKTGEDTIYF
-,-,TRBJ2-3,TRBV7-2,TGTGCCAGCAGCTTTAAGGGCACAGATACGCAGTATTTT,CASSFKGTDTQYF
many,TRBD1,TRBJ1-2,TRBV6-5,TGTGCCAGCAGTTACGTTCCCGGGACAGGGAAATCGATCTATGGCTACACCTTC,CASSYVPGTGKSIYGYTF
-,-,TRBJ2-2,TRBV18,TGTGCCAGCTCACCTAACCGGGGGAACAGTCTCACCGGGGAGCTGTTTTTT,CASSPNRGNSLTGELFF